The rows below give T cell receptor beta chains drawn from one sample of a study of cytomegalovirus exposure and HLA in healthy donors. Here immunoSEQ multiplex PCR was the method, and the copy in TCRdb shows in-frame clones only, minus some. Of about 160,000 clones in the sample, around 74% are singletons; the top ten hold about 2%. The sequencing input was PBMCs. Source of these receptors: a female donor in good health and CMV-seronegative. Each CDR3 is given with its conserved first and last residue. The order of the fields is clone size, D gene, V gene, J gene, CDR3 DNA, CDR3 protein. A D gene is named only where the DNA matches it firmly. Expanded clones get a size class; other rows say once, few or many, or leave the size out.

NA	NA	TRBV15	TRBJ2-4	TGTGCCACCAGCAGTTTGGGGCAGGGAGAGACCGTAGGGGGACAAAAAAACATTCAGTACTTC	CATSSLGQGETVGGQKNIQYF
NA	NA	TRBV18	TRBJ1-1	TGTGCCAGCTCGAACAGGGTGGAAGCTTTCTTT	CASSNRVEAFF
NA	NA	TRBV5-4	TRBJ2-7	TGTGCCAGCAGCTCGGCTAGCCGTGGATTCTACGAGCAGTACTTC	CASSSASRGFYEQYF
NA	TRBD1	TRBV18	TRBJ2-1	TGTGCCAGCTCACCGACAGGGGGCAATGAGCAGTTCTTC	CASSPTGGNEQFF
NA	NA	TRBV7-2	TRBJ1-6	TGTGCCAGCAGCTTCGGACAGACCTTTAATTCACCCCTCCACTTT	CASSFGQTFNSPLHF
once	NA	TRBV5-6	TRBJ1-2	TGTGCCAGCAGCTTCGACAGGCCCAACTATGGCTACACCTTC	CASSFDRPNYGYTF
few	NA	TRBV5-1	TRBJ2-6	TGCGCCAGCAGCTTGGCGGGGGGCAGTGGGAACTCTGGGGCCAACGTCCTGACTTTC	CASSLAGGSGNSGANVLTF
few	NA	TRBV9	TRBJ1-1	TGTGCCAGCAGCGTTGCGGCCAACACTGAAGCTTTCTTT	CASSVAANTEAFF
NA	NA	TRBV27	TRBJ2-6	TGTGCCAGCAGTCACGCCGATTCAGGGGGGCCCGGGGCCAACGTCCTGACTTTC	CASSHADSGGPGANVLTF
NA	NA	TRBV6-6	TRBJ1-2	TGTGCCAGCGGCGCGGCTTATGGCTACACCTTC	CASGAAYGYTF
NA	TRBD2	TRBV27	TRBJ2-2	TGTGAAGCCGGGGGGGGGTTAACCGGGGAGCTGTTTTTT	CEAGGGLTGELFF
NA	NA	TRBV13	TRBJ1-5	TGTGCCAGCAGCAAAGGGGGTCAGCCCCAGCATTTT	CASSKGGQPQHF
NA	TRBD1	TRBV7-6	TRBJ1-4	TGTGCCAGCAGCTTCCGACAGGGAAATAATGAAAAACTGTTTTTT	CASSFRQGNNEKLFF
NA	TRBD1	TRBV7-9	TRBJ1-1	TGTGCCAGCAGCTTCCCAGGGGGGAACACTGAAGCTTTCTTT	CASSFPGGNTEAFF
NA	NA	TRBV5-6	TRBJ1-3	TGTGCCAGCAGCTTGGTCGGTGTCTCTGGAAACACCATATATTTT	CASSLVGVSGNTIYF
NA	TRBD1	TRBV29-1	TRBJ1-2	TGCAGCGGGGGACAGGGCATCGACTATGGCTACACCTTC	CSGGQGIDYGYTF
NA	TRBD1	TRBV11-2	TRBJ2-7	TGTGCCAGCAGCGCACCGTGGGGCAGGGGGATATACGAGCAGTACTTC	CASSAPWGRGIYEQYF
NA	NA	TRBV29-1	TRBJ1-2	TGCAGCGGTGGGGGCCCAGGGCCCGGCTACACCTTC	CSGGGPGPGYTF
NA	TRBD1	TRBV25-1	TRBJ1-2	TGTGCCAGCAGCGGGACAGGCTATGGCTACACCTTC	CASSGTGYGYTF
NA	NA	TRBV6-5	TRBJ2-2	TGTGCCAGCGGGCGCACCGCCGACGGGGAGCTGTTTTTT	CASGRTADGELFF
NA	TRBD1	TRBV5-1	TRBJ1-2	TGCGCCAGCAGCTTGGATGGCACAGGGGGCTATGGCTACACCTTC	CASSLDGTGGYGYTF
NA	TRBD2	TRBV11-2	TRBJ2-7	TGTGCCAGCACCCTATCGACTAGCGGGAGTCTAATCGAGCAGTACTTC	CASTLSTSGSLIEQYF
NA	TRBD1	TRBV2	TRBJ2-5	TGTGCCAGTGACAGGGACCAAGAGACCCAGTACTTC	CASDRDQETQYF
NA	TRBD1	TRBV9	TRBJ1-1	TGTGCCAGCAGCGTACCGACAGGGAGGCCTGAAGCTTTCTTT	CASSVPTGRPEAFF
NA	NA	TRBV25-1	TRBJ1-4	TGTGCCAGCAGTGAAATCCACAGCCGTAATGAAAAACTGTTTTTT	CASSEIHSRNEKLFF
NA	TRBD2	TRBV9	TRBJ2-7	TGTGCCAGCAGCCGACTAGCCGGGTTCCACGAGCAGTACTTC	CASSRLAGFHEQYF
NA	TRBD1	TRBV11-2	TRBJ2-2	TGTGCCAGCAGACCGGAACAGGGGGCGGGGACCGGGGAGCTGTTTTTT	CASRPEQGAGTGELFF
NA	TRBD1	TRBV7-9	TRBJ1-2	TGTGCCAGCAGCAGGGGACAGGGTGGAGACTATGGCTACACCTTC	CASSRGQGGDYGYTF
NA	TRBD1	TRBV4-2	TRBJ2-7	TGTGCCAGTAGCCAAGATGAGGGACAGATCTACGAGCAGTACTTC	CASSQDEGQIYEQYF
NA	NA	TRBV5-1	TRBJ2-7	TGCGCCAGCAGCTTGGTAGGGGCAACCTACGAGCAGTACTTC	CASSLVGATYEQYF
NA	NA	TRBV7-2	TRBJ1-2	TGTGCCAGCAGCCTCGAGGCGGCGAGCTATGGCTACACCTTC	CASSLEAASYGYTF
NA	NA	TRBV6-1	TRBJ1-6	TGTGCCAGCAGTGGGGGGGATGGGAGCTCCTATAATTCACCCCTCCACTTT	CASSGGDGSSYNSPLHF
NA	NA	TRBV19	TRBJ1-2	TGTGCCAGCGCTCCCGGTCCGGGAAACTATGGCTACACCTTC	CASAPGPGNYGYTF
NA	NA	TRBV21-1	TRBJ2-5	TGTGCCAGCAGCGACACAGGGGAAGAGACCCAGTACTTC	CASSDTGEETQYF
NA	NA	TRBV30	TRBJ2-1	TGTGCCTGGTCGCGGGGGCTCTACAATGAGCAGTTCTTC	CAWSRGLYNEQFF
NA	NA	TRBV10-2	TRBJ1-1	TGCGCCAGCAGTGAGCAGGGTAGGGACACTGAAGCTTTCTTT	CASSEQGRDTEAFF
NA	TRBD1	TRBV30	TRBJ1-1	TGTGCCTGGACCGCTGACAGGGCCAGGACTGAAGCTTTCTTT	CAWTADRARTEAFF
NA	NA	TRBV6-1	TRBJ2-7	TGTGCCAGCAGCAGTTACAAAGAGCAGTACTTC	CASSSYKEQYF
NA	NA	TRBV15	TRBJ2-7	TGTGCCACCAGCAGAGGAGCGGATCCTACCTACGAGCAGTACTTC	CATSRGADPTYEQYF
NA	TRBD2	TRBV4-1	TRBJ2-1	TGCGCCAGCAGCCAGAGAGGGACTAGCGGCTACAATGAGCAGTTCTTC	CASSQRGTSGYNEQFF
NA	NA	TRBV7-6	TRBJ2-6	TGTGCCAGCAGCCCAGGGATGGGGCGGGACTCTGGGGCCAACGTCCTGACTTTC	CASSPGMGRDSGANVLTF
NA	TRBD1	TRBV6-5	TRBJ1-2	TGTGCCAGCAGGCAACAGGGGGCGCGCGATGGCTACACCTTC	CASRQQGARDGYTF
NA	NA	TRBV19	TRBJ1-2	TGTGCCAGTAGTATTAACACGGAGGTCGGGTACACCTTC	CASSINTEVGYTF
NA	NA	TRBV4-1	TRBJ2-7	TGCGCCAGCAGCCAAGGTTCAGGGTCTTCCTACGAGCAGTACTTC	CASSQGSGSSYEQYF
NA	TRBD1	TRBV6-5	TRBJ1-2	TGTGCCAGCATATCGTGGGGACAGGGGGCGGATGGCTACACCTTC	CASISWGQGADGYTF
NA	NA	TRBV30	TRBJ1-2	TGTGCCTGGAGTGTAGGAGCGGCCGGCTACACCTTC	CAWSVGAAGYTF
few	NA	TRBV6-5	TRBJ2-2	TGTGCCAGCAGTTACGACAGGAACACCGGGGAGCTGTTTTTT	CASSYDRNTGELFF
NA	NA	TRBV18	TRBJ1-5	TGTGCCAGCTCTCCGGACGGGGGACGAAATCAGCCCCAGCATTTT	CASSPDGGRNQPQHF
NA	NA	TRBV5-6	TRBJ2-5	TGTGCCAGCAGCGGGGACACCCAAGAGACCCAGTACTTC	CASSGDTQETQYF
NA	TRBD2	TRBV6-5	TRBJ2-2	TGTGCCAGCAGTCCAAGCGGGGTGAACACCGGGGAGCTGTTTTTT	CASSPSGVNTGELFF
once	NA	TRBV5-5	TRBJ2-7	TGTGCCAGCAGCCAGGCCCGGGACATCACCTACGAGCAGTACTTC	CASSQARDITYEQYF
NA	NA	TRBV9	TRBJ1-3	TGTGCCAGCAGCCTGGGCATCTCTGGAAACACCATATATTTT	CASSLGISGNTIYF
NA	TRBD1	TRBV2	TRBJ2-5	TGTGCCAGCAGATTCAGGGGACAGAGTAAAGAGACCCAGTACTTC	CASRFRGQSKETQYF
NA	NA	TRBV9	TRBJ1-6	TGTGCCAGCAGCTCACGGCCCGACAGCTATAATTCACCCCTCCACTTT	CASSSRPDSYNSPLHF